This T cell receptor (beta chain) was profiled in a study of T-cell memory formation after mild COVID-19. Background on the study: TCR clusters were mostly donor specific. Study outcomes and limitations: Whether second-wave clones peaking at day 37 were SARS-CoV-2 specific went unconfirmed. Day 15 to 85 contractors were CD4/CD8 balanced; later expanders leaned CD4+.

About this clonotype: Its antigen is unidentified.

The TCR alpha and TCR beta cDNA libraries, bearing sample barcodes and UMIs, were generated by 5'RACE using constant-segment primers. TCRdb re-called the 5' RACE reads with MiXCR, one entry per CDR3 protein. The data contain tens of thousands of distinct CDR3 sequences, roughly a sixth of them singletons. This CDR3 spans 14 amino acids. V was trimmed by 6 bases and J by 2 bases, leaving 11 bases between them. The receptor was derived from an adult woman who had mild COVID-19 (a few samples of this study predate the infection). Cell type and time point are not known. Sequencing used PBMCs or a T cell subset sorted from them (not recorded which). V usage is TRBV12-3 or TRBV12-4 and J usage is TRBJ1-5; D may be TRBD1 (5 bases). The CDR3 region has the DNA TGTGCCAGCAGACTGGGGGGGGGCAATCAGCCCCAGCATTTT. It yields the protein CASRLGGGNQPQHF.